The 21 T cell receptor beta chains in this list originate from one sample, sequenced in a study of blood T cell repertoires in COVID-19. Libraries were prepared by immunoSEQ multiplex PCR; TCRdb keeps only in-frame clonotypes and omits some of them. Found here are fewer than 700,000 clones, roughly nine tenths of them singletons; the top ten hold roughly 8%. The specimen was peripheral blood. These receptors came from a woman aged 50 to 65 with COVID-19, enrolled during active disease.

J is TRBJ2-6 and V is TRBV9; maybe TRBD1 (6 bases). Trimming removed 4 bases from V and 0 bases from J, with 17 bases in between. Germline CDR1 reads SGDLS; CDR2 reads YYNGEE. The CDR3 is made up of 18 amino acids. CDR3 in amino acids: CASSPLPGALSGANVLTF. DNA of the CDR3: TGTGCCAGCAGCCCCCTGCCAGGGGCCCTCTCTGGGGCCAACGTCCTGACTTTC.

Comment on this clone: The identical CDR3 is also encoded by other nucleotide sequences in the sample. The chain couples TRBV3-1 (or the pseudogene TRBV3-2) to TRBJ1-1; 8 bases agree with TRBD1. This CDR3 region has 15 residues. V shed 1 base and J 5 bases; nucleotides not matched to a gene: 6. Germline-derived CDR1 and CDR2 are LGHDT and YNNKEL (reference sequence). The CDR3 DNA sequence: TGTGCCAGCAGCCAAGGCGACGACAGGGGTACTGAAGCTTTCTTT. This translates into CASSQGDDRGTEAFF.

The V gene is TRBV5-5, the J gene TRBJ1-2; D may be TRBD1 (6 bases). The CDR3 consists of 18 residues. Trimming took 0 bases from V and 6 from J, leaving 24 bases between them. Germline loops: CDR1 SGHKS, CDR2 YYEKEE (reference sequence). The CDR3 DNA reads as TGTGCCAGCAGCTTGGGGAGTTACTTCCCCAGGGGCAGGGATGGCTACACCTTC. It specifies CASSLGSYFPRGRDGYTF. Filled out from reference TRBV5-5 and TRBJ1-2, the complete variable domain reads DAGVTQSPTHLIKTRGQQVTLRCSPISGHKSVSWYQQVLGQGPQFIFQYYEKEERGRGNFPDRFSARQFPNYSSELNVNALLLGDSALYLCASSLGSYFPRGRDGYTFGSGTRLTVV.

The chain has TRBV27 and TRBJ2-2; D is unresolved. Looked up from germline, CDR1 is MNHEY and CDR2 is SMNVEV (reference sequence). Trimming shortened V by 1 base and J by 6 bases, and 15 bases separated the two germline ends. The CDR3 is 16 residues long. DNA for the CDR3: TGTGCCAGCAGTTTATATGGGTCCGGTGGGCCCGGGGAGCTGTTTTTT. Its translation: CASSLYGSGGPGELFF.

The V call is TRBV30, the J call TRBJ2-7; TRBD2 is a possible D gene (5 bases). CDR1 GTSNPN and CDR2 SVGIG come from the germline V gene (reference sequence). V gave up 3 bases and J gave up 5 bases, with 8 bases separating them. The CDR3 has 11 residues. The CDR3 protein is CAWSGIDEQYF. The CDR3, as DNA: TGTGCCTGGAGCGGGATCGACGAGCAGTACTTC.

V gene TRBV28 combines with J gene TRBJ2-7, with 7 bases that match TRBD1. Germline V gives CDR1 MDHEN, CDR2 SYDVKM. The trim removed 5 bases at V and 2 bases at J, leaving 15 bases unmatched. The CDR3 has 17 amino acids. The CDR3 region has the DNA TGTGCCAGCAGTCTCACCGATCCACGACAGGGAGCCTACGAGCAGTACTTC. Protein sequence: CASSLTDPRQGAYEQYF.

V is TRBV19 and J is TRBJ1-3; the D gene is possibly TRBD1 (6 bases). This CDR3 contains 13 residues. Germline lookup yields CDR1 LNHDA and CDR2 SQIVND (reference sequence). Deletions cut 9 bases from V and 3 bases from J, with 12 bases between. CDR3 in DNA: TGTGCCAGCTTCAGGGGAAGTGGAAACACCATATATTTT. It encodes CASFRGSGNTIYF.

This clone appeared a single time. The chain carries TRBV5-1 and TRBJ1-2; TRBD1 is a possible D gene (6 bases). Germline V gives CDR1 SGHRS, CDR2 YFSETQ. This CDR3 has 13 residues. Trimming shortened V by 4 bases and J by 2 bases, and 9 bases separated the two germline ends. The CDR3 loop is CASSQDRNYGYTF. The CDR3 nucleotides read TGCGCCAGCAGCCAGGACAGAAACTATGGCTACACCTTC. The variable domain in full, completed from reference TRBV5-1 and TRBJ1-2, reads KAGVTQTPRYLIKTRGQQVTLSCSPISGHRSVSWYQQTPGQGLQFLFEYFSETQRNKGNFPGRFSGRQFSNSRSEMNVSTLELGDSALYLCASSQDRNYGYTFGSGTRLTVV.

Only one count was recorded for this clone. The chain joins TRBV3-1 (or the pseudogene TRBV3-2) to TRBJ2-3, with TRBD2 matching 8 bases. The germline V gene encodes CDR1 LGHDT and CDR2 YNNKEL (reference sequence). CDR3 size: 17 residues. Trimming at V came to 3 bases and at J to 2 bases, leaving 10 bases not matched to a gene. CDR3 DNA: TGTGCCAGCAGCCACGGGGGGGCTAGCGGCCCCACAGATACGCAGTATTTT. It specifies CASSHGGASGPTDTQYF.

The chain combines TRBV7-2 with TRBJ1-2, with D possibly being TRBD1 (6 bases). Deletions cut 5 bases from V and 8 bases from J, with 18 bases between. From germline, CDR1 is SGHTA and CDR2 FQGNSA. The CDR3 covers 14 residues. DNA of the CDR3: TGTGCCAGCAGCCCATACAGGGATGAACGGGGCTACACCTTC. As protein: CASSPYRDERGYTF.

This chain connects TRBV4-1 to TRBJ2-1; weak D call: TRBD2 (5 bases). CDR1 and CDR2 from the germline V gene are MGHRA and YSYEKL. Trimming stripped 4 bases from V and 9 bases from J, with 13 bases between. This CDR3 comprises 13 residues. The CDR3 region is CASSPTTEGEQFF. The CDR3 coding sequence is TGCGCCAGCAGCCCGACGACCGAGGGTGAGCAGTTCTTC.

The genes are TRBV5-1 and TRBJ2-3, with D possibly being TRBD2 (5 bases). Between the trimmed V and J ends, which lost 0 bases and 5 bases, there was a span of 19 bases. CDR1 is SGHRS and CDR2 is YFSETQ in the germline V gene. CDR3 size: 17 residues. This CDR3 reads CASSLAGGTRGGDTQYF. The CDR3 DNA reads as TGCGCCAGCAGCTTGGCCGGAGGCACCCGCGGAGGAGATACGCAGTATTTT.

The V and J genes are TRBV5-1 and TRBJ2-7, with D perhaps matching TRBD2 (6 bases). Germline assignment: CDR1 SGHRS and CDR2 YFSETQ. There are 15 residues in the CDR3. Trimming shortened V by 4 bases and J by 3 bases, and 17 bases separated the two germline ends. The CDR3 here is CASSRGDGTGYEQYF. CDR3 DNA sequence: TGCGCCAGCAGCCGCGGGGATGGGACTGGCTACGAGCAGTACTTC.

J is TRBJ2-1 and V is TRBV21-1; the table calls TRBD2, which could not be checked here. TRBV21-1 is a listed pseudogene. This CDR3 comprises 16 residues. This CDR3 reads CASSKATRGIYNEQFF. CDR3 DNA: TGTGCCAGCAGCAAAGCGACGCGGGGGATCTACAATGAGCAGTTCTTC.

DNA of the CDR3: TGTGCCAGCAGCCATAATCCCGGGACAGGGAATGAAAAACTGTTTTTT. Protein: CASSHNPGTGNEKLFF. The chain links TRBV3-1 (or the pseudogene TRBV3-2) to TRBJ1-4, with 9 bases matching TRBD1. The V gene's germline CDR1 is LGHDT and CDR2 YNNKEL (reference sequence). The CDR3 is made up of 16 amino acids. V shed 3 bases, J shed 5 bases, and the junction held 7 bases outside the gene matches.

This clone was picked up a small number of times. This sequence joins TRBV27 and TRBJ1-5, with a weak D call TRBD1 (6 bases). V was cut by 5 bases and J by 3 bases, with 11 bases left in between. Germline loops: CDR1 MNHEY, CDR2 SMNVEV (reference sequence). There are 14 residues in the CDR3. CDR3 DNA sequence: TGTGCCAGCAGTCCAGGGGTTGCCAATCAGCCCCAGCATTTT. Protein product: CASSPGVANQPQHF.

The CDR3 reads CATSGGAYTQYF. The CDR3 nucleotides are TGTGCCACCAGTGGCGGGGCCTATACGCAGTATTTT. J is TRBJ2-3 and V is TRBV24-1, with D perhaps matching TRBD2 (6 bases). V shed 5 bases and J shed 7 bases, with 9 bases lying between them. The CDR3 spans 12 residues. Germline loops: CDR1 KGHDR, CDR2 SFDVKD.

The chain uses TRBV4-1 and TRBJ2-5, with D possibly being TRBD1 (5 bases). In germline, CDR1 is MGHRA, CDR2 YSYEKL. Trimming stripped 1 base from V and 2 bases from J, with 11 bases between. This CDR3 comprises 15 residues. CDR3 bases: TGCGCCAGCAGCCAAGTCGGGCAGGGACAAGAGACCCAGTACTTC. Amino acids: CASSQVGQGQETQYF.

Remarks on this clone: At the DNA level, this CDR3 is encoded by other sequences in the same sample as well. The DNA of the CDR3 is TGTGCCTGGAGTGTACTGGGGGGAAATCAGCCCCAGCATTTT. Protein: CAWSVLGGNQPQHF. The chain combines TRBV30 with TRBJ1-5, with D tentatively TRBD1 (5 bases). Trimming removed 0 bases at V and 4 bases at J, with 10 bases between. The germline gives CDR1 GTSNPN, CDR2 SVGIG (reference sequence). The CDR3 loop spans 14 amino acids.

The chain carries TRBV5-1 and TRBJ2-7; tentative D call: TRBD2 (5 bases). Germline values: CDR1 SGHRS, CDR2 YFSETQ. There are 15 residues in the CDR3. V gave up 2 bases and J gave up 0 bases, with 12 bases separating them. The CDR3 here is CASSLLSGSSYEQYF. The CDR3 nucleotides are TGCGCCAGCAGCTTACTAAGCGGTAGCTCCTACGAGCAGTACTTC.

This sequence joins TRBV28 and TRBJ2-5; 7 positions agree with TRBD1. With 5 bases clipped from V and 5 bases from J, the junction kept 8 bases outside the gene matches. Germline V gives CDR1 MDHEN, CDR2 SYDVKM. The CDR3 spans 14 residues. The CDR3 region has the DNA TGTGCCAGCAGTCCGGGACAGTCAACGGAGACCCAGTACTTC. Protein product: CASSPGQSTETQYF.